The entry below gives a single T cell receptor beta chain sequence along with its context. No antigen is known for it. The record originates from a study of T cell responses to AZD1222 COVID-19 vaccine. Study-wide results and limits: Repertoire sampling occurred only after the peak T cell response. The study found vaccine-associated CD4 TCRs spanning spike, dominant at 160-218 and 743-854. Baseline serostatus was positive in only six AZD1222 recipients.

The V gene's germline CDR1 is SGHDT and CDR2 YYEEEE. V was pared by 2 bases and J by 0 bases, with 3 bases of the junction left unmatched. This CDR3 region has 15 residues. TCRdb's copy holds only in-frame clones and misses some; the assay was immunoSEQ multiplex PCR. The data hold 95,000 to 100,000 clones, with roughly nine tenths observed a single time. The TCR comes from an adult in good health. This sequence joins TRBV5-6 and TRBJ2-7; 9 positions agree with TRBD2. Here the sequenced sample was peripheral blood, taken on day 0 of AZD1222 vaccination. In DNA form, the CDR3 reads TGTGCCAGCAGCTTTCTAGCGGGGAACTCCTACGAGCAGTACTTC. Its translation is CASSFLAGNSYEQYF. The full variable domain, with the rest looked up from reference TRBV5-6 and TRBJ2-7, is DAGVTQSPTHLIKTRGQQVTLRCSPKSGHDTVSWYQQALGQGPQFIFQYYEEEERQRGNFPDRFSGHQFPNYSSELNVNALLLGDSALYLCASSFLAGNSYEQYFGPGTRLTVT.